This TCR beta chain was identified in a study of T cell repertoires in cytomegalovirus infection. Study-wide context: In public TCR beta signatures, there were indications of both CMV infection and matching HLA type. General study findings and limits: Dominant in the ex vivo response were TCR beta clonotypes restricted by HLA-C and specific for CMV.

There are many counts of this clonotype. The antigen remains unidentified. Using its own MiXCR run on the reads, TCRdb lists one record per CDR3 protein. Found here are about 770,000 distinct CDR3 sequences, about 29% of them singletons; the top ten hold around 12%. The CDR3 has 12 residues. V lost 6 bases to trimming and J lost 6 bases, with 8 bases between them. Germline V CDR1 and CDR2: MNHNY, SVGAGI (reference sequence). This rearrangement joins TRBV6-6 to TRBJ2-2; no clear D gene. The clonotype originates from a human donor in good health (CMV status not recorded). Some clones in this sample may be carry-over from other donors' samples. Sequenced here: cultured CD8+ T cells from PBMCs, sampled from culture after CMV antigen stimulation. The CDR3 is CASSETPGELFF. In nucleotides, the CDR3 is TGTGCCAGCAGCGAGACCCCCGGGGAGCTGTTTTTT.